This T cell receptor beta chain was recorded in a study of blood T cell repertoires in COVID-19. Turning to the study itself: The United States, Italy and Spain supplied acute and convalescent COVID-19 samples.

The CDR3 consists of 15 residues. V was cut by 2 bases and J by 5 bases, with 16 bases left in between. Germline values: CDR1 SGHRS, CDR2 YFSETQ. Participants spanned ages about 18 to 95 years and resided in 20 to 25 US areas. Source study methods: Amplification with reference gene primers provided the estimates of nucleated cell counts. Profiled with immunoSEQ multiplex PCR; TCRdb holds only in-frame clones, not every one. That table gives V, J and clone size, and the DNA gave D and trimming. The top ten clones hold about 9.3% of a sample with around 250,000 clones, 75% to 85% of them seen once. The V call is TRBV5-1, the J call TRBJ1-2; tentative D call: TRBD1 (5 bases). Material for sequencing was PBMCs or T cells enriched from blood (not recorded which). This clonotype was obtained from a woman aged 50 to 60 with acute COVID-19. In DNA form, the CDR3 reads TGCGCCAGCAGCTTTGGAACAGGCGGCGCGTATGGCTACACCTTC. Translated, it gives CASSFGTGGAYGYTF.